Below are 25 T cell receptor beta chains sequenced from a single sample in a study of regulatory T cells in long-lasting Graves disease. Time point indicated: newly diagnosed GD, antithyroid drugs for less than 3 months. RNA from PBMCs was the source of the TCR library. The TCR beta library used iRepertoire HTBI primers with Arm-PCR amplification of CDR3. Each CDR3 protein gets one entry after TCRdb re-called the multiplex PCR reads with MiXCR. Of over 200,000 distinct CDR3 sequences in the sample, 15% to 20% are singletons; the top ten hold 11% to 15%. This sample also belongs to another study, concerning T cells in Graves' hyperthyroidism and ophthalmopathy.

Here the sequenced sample was peripheral blood mononuclear cells (PBMCs), taken at new diagnosis, from a patient treated with antithyroid drugs. All receptors come from a woman aged 30 to 39 with Graves disease.

This chain's CDR3 is CASSLTSGGPPEQFF. CDR3 in DNA: TGTGCCAGCAGCTTGACTAGCGGAGGGCCTCCTGAGCAGTTCTTC. J is TRBJ2-1 and V is TRBV11-3; 9 bases line up with TRBD2. V shed 3 bases, J shed 9 bases, and the junction held 9 bases outside the gene matches. CDR3 length: 15 amino acids. CDR1 and CDR2 from the germline V gene are SGHNT and YENEEA. Full variable domain (remainder filled in from reference TRBV11-3 and TRBJ2-1): EAGVVQSPRYKIIEKKQPVAFWCNPISGHNTLYWYLQNLGQGPELLIRYENEEAVDDSQLPKDRFSAERLKGVDSTLKIQPAELGDSAVYLCASSLTSGGPPEQFFGPGTRLTVL.

The CDR3 region is CATRWSSVTEQYF. Written as DNA, the CDR3 is TGTGCCACCCGCTGGAGTAGCGTAACCGAGCAGTACTTC. The V call is TRBV27, the J call TRBJ2-7; tentatively, D is TRBD2 (5 bases). The CDR3 sequence is 13 residues long. Trimming took off 10 bases at V and 6 bases at J, with 19 bases between the two ends. The germline CDR1 and CDR2 sequences are MNHEY and SMNVEV (reference sequence).

This clonotype was detected ten times or more. The chain joins TRBV18 to TRBJ2-7, with 10 bases that match TRBD1. The CDR3 length is 13 residues. Germline assignment: CDR1 KGHSH and CDR2 LQKENI. V was pared by 5 bases and J by 7 bases, with 5 bases of the junction left unmatched. This CDR3 reads CASSTGTGEEQYF. The DNA for the CDR3 is TGTGCCAGCTCAACCGGGACAGGGGAGGAGCAGTACTTC.

The chain has TRBV12-3 or TRBV12-4 and TRBJ1-1; tentatively, D is TRBD1 (5 bases). Trimming took off 4 bases at V and 0 bases at J, with 9 bases between the two ends. The CDR3 has 14 amino acids. The CDR3 spells CASSWTLMNTEAFF. The CDR3 DNA is TGTGCCAGCAGTTGGACACTAATGAACACTGAAGCTTTCTTT.

At least ten counts were recorded for this clonotype. The CDR3 here is CASSPPAGSDTQYF. In nucleotides, the CDR3 is TGTGCCAGCAGCCCCCCAGCCGGGTCAGATACGCAGTATTTT. The J gene is TRBJ2-3, the V gene TRBV3-1; no clear D gene. The CDR3 is made up of 14 amino acids. In germline, CDR1 is LGHDT, CDR2 YNNKEL (reference sequence). V was cut by 4 bases and J by 4 bases, with 12 bases left in between.

This sequence joins TRBV6-5 and TRBJ1-1; 10 bases are shared with TRBD1. Germline-derived CDR1 and CDR2 are MNHEY and SVGAGI. This CDR3 is 15 amino acids long. Trimming took 2 bases from V and 1 from J; bases not matched to a gene: 1. CDR3: CASSYGTGENTEAFF. The CDR3 nucleotides read TGTGCCAGCAGTTACGGGACAGGGGAGAACACTGAAGCTTTCTTT.

The chain recombines TRBV20-1 with TRBJ2-7; D possibly corresponds to TRBD1 (6 bases). Per germline, CDR1 DFQATT and CDR2 SNEGSKA (reference sequence). V was trimmed by 3 bases and J by 2 bases, leaving 14 bases between them. The length of the CDR3 is 14 residues. This CDR3 reads CSASLHRATYEQYF. Here the CDR3 DNA reads TGCAGTGCTAGCTTACACAGGGCGACCTACGAGCAGTACTTC.

About this clonotype: Given a far larger clone just one base away, this is likely a sequencing read error. The chain couples TRBV11-1 to TRBJ1-2, with D unclear. Trimming cost V 6 bases and J 2 bases, with 16 bases left between them. The CDR3 contains 15 residues. Germline CDR1 is SGHAT and CDR2 is FQDESV (reference sequence). This CDR3 reads CASSVPGRTNYGYTF. The CDR3, as DNA: TGTGCCAGCAGTGTCCCGGGGAGGACGAACTATGGCTACACCTTC.

At least ten counts were recorded for this clonotype. The chain has TRBV6-5 and TRBJ1-3; the D is unclear. Per the germline V gene, CDR1 is MNHEY and CDR2 is SVGAGI. V was trimmed by 0 bases and J by 2 bases, leaving 2 bases between them. The CDR3 contains 13 residues. This chain's CDR3 is CASSYSPGNTIYF. In DNA form, the CDR3 reads TGTGCCAGCAGTTACTCCCCTGGAAACACCATATATTTT.

This clonotype was picked up many times. The chain uses TRBV12-3 or TRBV12-4 and TRBJ2-3; D perhaps matches TRBD2 (5 bases). The CDR3 covers 14 residues. The V gene lost 6 bases and the J gene lost 1 base, with 11 bases spanning the gap. The CDR3 spells CASRSDGGTDTQYF. As DNA, the CDR3 is TGTGCCAGCAGATCCGACGGGGGCACAGATACGCAGTATTTT.

This clonotype was recorded at least ten times. V gene TRBV4-2 combines with J gene TRBJ1-5, with 7 bases fitting TRBD1. Per the germline V gene, CDR1 is LGHNA and CDR2 is YNFKEQ. The junction had 16 bases not matched to a gene; V was cut back by 4 bases and J by 7 bases. The CDR3 spans 17 residues. The CDR3 nucleotides are TGTGCCAGCAGCCTCTCCCGACAGGGTCGTTTTTCCCAGCCCCAGCATTTT. The encoded protein is CASSLSRQGRFSQPQHF.

With respect to this clonotype: No conserved phenylalanine or tryptophan ends this CDR3, so it is likely a read error. Here the CDR3 DNA reads TGTGCCAGCAGAGTCGGTGCTTCCTACGAGCAGTACCTC. Residues: CASRVGASYEQYL. J is TRBJ2-7 and V is TRBV6-1, with D unclear. Between the trimmed V and J ends, which lost 6 bases and 1 base, there was a span of 10 bases. The CDR3 totals 13 residues. Germline V gene data show CDR1 as MNHNS and CDR2 as SASEGT.

This clonotype was recorded many times. The J gene is TRBJ2-7, the V gene TRBV3-1, with D uncertain. Germline V lookup: CDR1 LGHDT, CDR2 YNNKEL (reference sequence). The CDR3 is made up of 15 amino acids. Trimming stripped 1 base from V and 6 bases from J, with 16 bases between. CDR3 residues: CASSQVRVGGGEQYF. Written as DNA, the CDR3 is TGTGCCAGCAGCCAAGTCAGAGTCGGTGGTGGCGAGCAGTACTTC.

Comment on this clonotype: The final CDR3 position lacks the conserved phenylalanine or tryptophan, pointing to a likely read error. V is TRBV20-1 and J is TRBJ2-3; D is unresolved. There are 12 residues in the CDR3. The germline gives CDR1 DFQATT, CDR2 SNEGSKA (reference sequence). CDR3 in amino acids: CSAGDRTDTQYS. CDR3 DNA sequence: TGCAGTGCTGGAGACCGCACAGATACGCAGTATTCT.

The sample holds many counts of this clonotype. The CDR3 DNA sequence: TGTGCCAGCAGCCCCTCCCCGGCGGCAGATACGCAGTATTTT. It codes for CASSPSPAADTQYF. The chain recombines TRBV7-2 with TRBJ2-3; D unclear. With 5 bases removed from V and 4 bases from J, the gap between germline ends came to 13 bases. The germline CDR1 and CDR2 sequences are SGHTA and FQGNSA. This CDR3 is built from 14 residues.

This clonotype was seen repeatedly, ten times or more. The V call is TRBV20-1, the J call TRBJ1-1; TRBD1 might be the D (5 bases). Germline CDR1 is DFQATT and CDR2 is SNEGSKA (reference sequence). The CDR3 consists of 14 residues. Trimming took 2 bases from V and 0 from J, leaving 10 bases between them. DNA of the CDR3: TGCAGTGCTAGAAGGGGATTTTTGAACACTGAAGCTTTCTTT. This gives the protein CSARRGFLNTEAFF.

This clonotype has ten or more counts. The chain employs TRBV2 and TRBJ1-2; tentative D call: TRBD1 (5 bases). Trimming pared 6 bases from V and 3 bases from J, leaving 20 bases between. CDR3 length equals 16 residues. CDR1 and CDR2 from the germline V gene are SNHLY and FYNNEI. CDR3 region: CASRYPEGIMDYGYTF. The DNA for the CDR3 is TGTGCCAGCAGGTACCCCGAGGGGATTATGGACTATGGCTACACCTTC.

This chain joins TRBV5-5 and TRBJ1-2; no definite D call. Trimming removed 0 bases from V and 4 bases from J, with 10 bases in between. The CDR3 runs to 14 residues. The germline CDR1 and CDR2 sequences are SGHKS and YYEKEE (reference sequence). The CDR3 nucleotides read TGTGCCAGCAGCTTGGGGCCTGAGGGCTATGGCTACACCTTC. Translated: CASSLGPEGYGYTF.

Points on this clonotype: A much larger clone is a single base away; this may be a read error. This chain joins TRBV6-1 and TRBJ1-1; D uncertain. Germline CDR1 MNHNS, CDR2 SASEGT. This CDR3 has 11 amino acids. V lost 3 bases to trimming and J lost 6 bases, with 5 bases between them. The CDR3 DNA reads as TGTGCCAGCAGTGAGGGATCTGAAGCTTTCTTT. Translation: CASSEGSEAFF.

This clonotype was observed many times. The chain couples TRBV6-1 to TRBJ2-3; TRBD1 matches at 9 bases. The CDR3 extends over 14 amino acids. V was clipped by 6 bases and J by 7 bases; unmatched bases: 8. Germline V gene data show CDR1 as MNHNS and CDR2 as SASEGT. The CDR3 region has the DNA TGTGCCAGCAGCCTGGGACAGGGCTGGAATACGCAGTATTTT. It encodes CASSLGQGWNTQYF.

Concerning this clonotype itself: This may be a read error, as it is one base from a much larger clone. The V call is TRBV6-1, the J call TRBJ1-3; D is perhaps TRBD1 (6 bases). Germline V gene sequence: CDR1 MNHNS, CDR2 SASEGT. This CDR3 is 16 amino acids long. The CDR3 protein is CASSRDINLGGNTTYF. CDR3 bases: TGTGCCAGCAGCCGGGACATCAACCTTGGGGGAAACACCACATATTTT.

In its sample, this clonotype was seen many times. This chain joins TRBV18 and TRBJ2-1; perhaps TRBD1 as D (5 bases). This CDR3 is built from 13 residues. Germline CDR1 and CDR2: KGHSH and LQKENI. V lost 2 bases to trimming and J lost 10 bases, with 12 bases between them. CDR3 region: CASSPAERGEQFF. CDR3 bases: TGTGCCAGCTCACCAGCAGAAAGGGGCGAGCAGTTCTTC.

This clonotype was detected ten times or more. The rearrangement uses TRBV3-1 and TRBJ2-2; D unresolved. Germline-derived CDR1 and CDR2 are LGHDT and YNNKEL (reference sequence). The CDR3 sequence is 14 residues long. V dropped 4 bases and J dropped 2 bases, with 8 bases sitting between them. The CDR3 loop reads CASSRGYNTGELFF. CDR3 nucleotides: TGTGCCAGCAGCCGAGGTTATAACACCGGGGAGCTGTTTTTT.

This clonotype was observed at least ten times. CDR3 region: CASKMTGHYGYTF. The CDR3 nucleotides are TGTGCCAGCAAGATGACAGGGCACTATGGCTACACCTTC. The chain is built from TRBV12-3 or TRBV12-4 and TRBJ1-2, with TRBD1 identical over 7 bases. The CDR3 sequence is 13 residues long. V was clipped by 7 bases and J by 3 bases; unmatched bases: 5.

This clonotype showed up just a few times. The gene calls are TRBV9 and TRBJ1-1; TRBD1 might be the D (5 bases). The germline V gene encodes CDR1 SGDLS and CDR2 YYNGEE. This CDR3 is built from 14 residues. V lost 4 bases, J lost 7 bases, and 17 bases lay in between. DNA for the CDR3: TGTGCCAGCAGCCCCCGGTCCGGGGGTGTTGAAGCTTTCTTT. This sequence encodes CASSPRSGGVEAFF.